The entry below gives a single T cell receptor (beta chain) sequence along with its context. Its antigen is unidentified. The sample belongs to a study of T cell responses to AZD1222 COVID-19 vaccine. The V and J ends lost 3 bases and 0 bases respectively, with 20 bases between them. This CDR3 contains 18 residues. Germline CDR1 and CDR2: LGHDT and YNNKEL (reference sequence). Study observations and caveats: At study baseline, merely roughly 6 AZD1222 recipients were seropositive.

Only in-frame clones appear in the TCRdb table, and some are missing; sequencing was by immunoSEQ multiplex PCR. Here the sample spans around 160,000 clones, 80% to 85% being singletons. The source of this sequence is an adult in good health. The sample consisted of peripheral blood, taken on day 0 of MenACWY control vaccination. The chain recombines TRBV3-1 (or the pseudogene TRBV3-2) with TRBJ1-2; no firm D call. The CDR3 nucleotides read TGTGCCAGCAGCCATCGGGCCTTACTCTTGCCATCTAACTATGGCTACACCTTC. Protein product: CASSHRALLLPSNYGYTF.